The rows below give T cell receptor beta chains drawn from one sample of a study of identical twins. One entry per CDR3 protein results from TCRdb running MiXCR on the 5' RACE reads. Of some 730,000 distinct CDR3 sequences listed, 15% to 20% are singletons. The same data also contributed to another study, on T cells expressing NK-cell markers.

The specimen was PBMCs. All receptors derive from a woman in her late teens or twenties in good health. Each CDR3 is given with its conserved first and last residue. A D gene is named only where the DNA matches it firmly. Expanded clones are given a class, and other clones once, few, many or no size at all.

few | - | TRBJ1-1 | TRBV10-3 | CAITDGMNTEAFF | TGTGCCATCACGGACGGTATGAACACTGAAGCTTTCTTT
- | TRBD2 | TRBJ2-7 | TRBV12-3/TRBV12-4 | CASSSRSGRAGEQYF | TGTGCCAGCAGTTCACGTAGCGGGAGGGCAGGAGAGCAGTACTTC
few | - | TRBJ2-3 | TRBV12-3/TRBV12-4 | CASSFSAESYTLDTQYF | TGTGCCAGCAGTTTTTCCGCTGAGTCATATACCCTGGATACGCAGTATTTT
- | TRBD1 | TRBJ2-5 | TRBV12-3/TRBV12-4 | CASSLVSGGWETQYF | TGTGCCAGCAGTTTAGTCTCAGGGGGATGGGAGACCCAGTACTTC
few | - | TRBJ1-1 | TRBV20-1 | CSATRETEAFF | TGCAGTGCTACCCGTGAAACTGAAGCTTTCTTT
few | - | TRBJ2-1 | TRBV12-3/TRBV12-4 | CASSLDLAGFQFF | TGTGCCAGCAGCCTTGACCTAGCAGGATTTCAGTTCTTC
- | TRBD2 | TRBJ2-7 | TRBV7-9 | CASSPSGGSHYEQYF | TGTGCCAGCAGCCCTTCTGGCGGGAGTCACTACGAGCAGTACTTC
- | - | TRBJ2-6 | TRBV5-1 | CASSWEQGPGANVLTF | TGCGCCAGCAGCTGGGAACAGGGTCCTGGGGCCAACGTCCTGACTTTC
- | - | TRBJ2-5 | TRBV9 | CASSPEAKETQYF | TGTGCCAGCAGCCCCGAAGCGAAAGAGACCCAGTACTTC
- | TRBD2 | TRBJ2-1 | TRBV6-5 | CASSYYGTSGVNEQFF | TGTGCCAGCAGTTACTATGGGACTAGCGGGGTCAATGAGCAGTTCTTC
few | - | TRBJ2-7 | TRBV4-1 | CASSQGSVSSYEQYF | TGCGCCAGCAGCCAAGGTTCAGTGAGCTCCTACGAGCAGTACTTC
- | TRBD1 | TRBJ2-3 | TRBV2 | CASSYRQGSADTQYF | TGTGCCAGCAGTTACCGACAGGGTAGCGCAGATACGCAGTATTTT
few | TRBD1 | TRBJ1-1 | TRBV6-1 | CASSLGTGGSTEAFF | TGTGCCAGCAGTCTTGGGACAGGGGGTAGCACTGAAGCTTTCTTT
- | - | TRBJ1-1 | TRBV6-1 | CASRWADDEGTEAFF | TGTGCCAGCAGATGGGCAGATGACGAAGGCACTGAAGCTTTCTTT
few | - | TRBJ2-1 | TRBV19 | CASSIFQGREQFF | TGTGCCAGTAGTATATTCCAGGGGCGGGAGCAGTTCTTC
few | TRBD2 | TRBJ2-3 | TRBV10-3 | CAISFSGTSRDTQYF | TGTGCCATCAGTTTTTCGGGGACTAGTAGAGATACGCAGTATTTT
few | - | TRBJ2-5 | TRBV12-3/TRBV12-4 | CASSFGRTQYF | TGTGCCAGCAGTTTCGGTAGGACCCAGTACTTC
many | TRBD2 | TRBJ2-3 | TRBV6-1 | CASLVRLAPDTQYF | TGTGCCAGCCTAGTAAGACTAGCCCCAGATACGCAGTATTTT
- | - | TRBJ1-2 | TRBV20-1 | CSAIPGYGYTF | TGCAGTGCTATCCCCGGCTATGGCTACACCTTC
- | - | TRBJ2-3 | TRBV6-1 | CASMVGGADTQYF | TGTGCCAGCATGGTGGGGGGAGCAGATACGCAGTATTTT
once | - | TRBJ2-1 | TRBV5-1 | CASSFLNPGPPDGQFF | TGCGCCAGCAGCTTTCTTAACCCCGGGCCCCCCGACGGGCAGTTCTTC
- | TRBD2 | TRBJ2-3 | TRBV20-1 | CSARTAGGHTDTQYF | TGCAGTGCTAGAACGGCGGGGGGCCACACAGATACGCAGTATTTT
- | TRBD1 | TRBJ2-7 | TRBV6-5 | CASSYIDRASHEQYF | TGTGCCAGCAGTTACATCGACAGGGCCTCCCACGAGCAGTACTTC
- | - | TRBJ2-1 | TRBV20-1 | CSAQTRTRAYNEQFF | TGCAGTGCCCAGACCCGGACCAGGGCCTACAATGAGCAGTTCTTC
many | - | TRBJ2-7 | TRBV12-3/TRBV12-4 | CASATDPYEQYF | TGTGCCAGCGCGACAGATCCCTACGAGCAGTACTTC
few | - | TRBJ2-7 | TRBV6-1 | CASRVREYSYEQYF | TGTGCCAGCAGAGTGAGGGAGTACTCCTACGAGCAGTACTTC